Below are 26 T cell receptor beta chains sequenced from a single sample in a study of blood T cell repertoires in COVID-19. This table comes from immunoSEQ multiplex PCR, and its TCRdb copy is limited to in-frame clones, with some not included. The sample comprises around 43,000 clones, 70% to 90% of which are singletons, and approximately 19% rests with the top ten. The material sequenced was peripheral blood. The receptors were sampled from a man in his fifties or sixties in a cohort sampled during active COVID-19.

CDR3 coding DNA: TGCGCCAGCAGCCAAGATCTATTCCTGGGACAGGGTCTCACCGGGGAGCTGTTTTTT. Translating it yields CASSQDLFLGQGLTGELFF. The chain combines TRBV4-3 with TRBJ2-2; 9 nucleotides agree with TRBD1. With 0 bases clipped from V and 4 bases from J, the junction kept 12 bases outside the gene matches. CDR3 length: 19 residues. The V gene's germline CDR1 is LGHNA and CDR2 YSLEER.

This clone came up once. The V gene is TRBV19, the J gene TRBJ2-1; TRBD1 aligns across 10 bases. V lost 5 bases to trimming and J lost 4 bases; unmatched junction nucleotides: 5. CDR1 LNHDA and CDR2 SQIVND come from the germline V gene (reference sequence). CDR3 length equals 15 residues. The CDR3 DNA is TGTGCCAGTAGTCCCCGGACAGGGGGGTACAATGAGCAGTTCTTC. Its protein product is CASSPRTGGYNEQFF.

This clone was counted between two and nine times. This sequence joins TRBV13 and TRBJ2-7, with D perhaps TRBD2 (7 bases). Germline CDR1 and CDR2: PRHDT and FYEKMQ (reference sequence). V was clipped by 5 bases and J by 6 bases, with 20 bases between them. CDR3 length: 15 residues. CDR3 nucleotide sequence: TGTGCCAGCAGCCCCGAACGGGGGGCCTATATCGAGCAGTACTTC. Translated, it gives CASSPERGAYIEQYF.

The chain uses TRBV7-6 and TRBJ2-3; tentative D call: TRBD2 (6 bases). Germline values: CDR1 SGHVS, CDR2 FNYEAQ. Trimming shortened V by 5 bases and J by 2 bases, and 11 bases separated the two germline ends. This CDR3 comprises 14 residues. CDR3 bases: TGTGCCAGCAGCCTCAGCGGGTTCACAGATACGCAGTATTTT. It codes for CASSLSGFTDTQYF.

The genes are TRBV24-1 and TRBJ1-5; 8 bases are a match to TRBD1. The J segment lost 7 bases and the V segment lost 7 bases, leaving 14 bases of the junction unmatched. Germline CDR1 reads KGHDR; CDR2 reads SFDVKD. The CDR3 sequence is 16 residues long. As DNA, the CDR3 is TGTGCCACCAGCCCAGGGGGCGGGGGGGTGGGACAGCCCCAGCATTTT. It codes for CATSPGGGGVGQPQHF.

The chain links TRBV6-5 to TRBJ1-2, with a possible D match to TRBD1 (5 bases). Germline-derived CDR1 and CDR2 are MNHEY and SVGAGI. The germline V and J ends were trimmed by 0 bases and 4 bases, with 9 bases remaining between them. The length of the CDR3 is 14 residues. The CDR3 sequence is CASSYSGGTYGYTF. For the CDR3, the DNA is TGTGCCAGCAGTTACTCGGGAGGGACCTATGGCTACACCTTC.

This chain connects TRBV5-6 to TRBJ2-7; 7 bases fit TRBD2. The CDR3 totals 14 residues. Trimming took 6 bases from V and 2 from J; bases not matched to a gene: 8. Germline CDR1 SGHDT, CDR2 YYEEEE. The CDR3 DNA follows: TGTGCCAGCACCCGGCGGGGGAACCCCTACGAGCAGTACTTC. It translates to CASTRRGNPYEQYF.

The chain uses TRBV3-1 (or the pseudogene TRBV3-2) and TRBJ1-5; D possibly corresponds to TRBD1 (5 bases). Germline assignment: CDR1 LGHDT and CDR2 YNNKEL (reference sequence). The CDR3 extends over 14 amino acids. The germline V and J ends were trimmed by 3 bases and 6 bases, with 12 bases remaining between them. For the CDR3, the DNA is TGTGCCAGCAGCCAGGGGGGAGGAGCTCAGCCCCAGCATTTT. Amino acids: CASSQGGGAQPQHF.

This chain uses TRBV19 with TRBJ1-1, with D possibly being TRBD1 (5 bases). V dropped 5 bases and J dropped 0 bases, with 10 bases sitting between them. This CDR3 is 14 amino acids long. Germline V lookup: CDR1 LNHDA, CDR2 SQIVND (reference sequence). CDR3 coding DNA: TGTGCCAGTAGTCAGGGCACCATGAACACTGAAGCTTTCTTT. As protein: CASSQGTMNTEAFF.

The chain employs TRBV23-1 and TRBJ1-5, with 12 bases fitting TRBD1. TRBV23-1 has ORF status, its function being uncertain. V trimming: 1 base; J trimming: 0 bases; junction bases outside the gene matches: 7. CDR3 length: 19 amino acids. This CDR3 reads CASSQFGDRGLDSNQPQHF. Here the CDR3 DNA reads TGCGCCAGCAGTCAATTTGGGGACAGGGGGCTTGATAGCAATCAGCCCCAGCATTTT.

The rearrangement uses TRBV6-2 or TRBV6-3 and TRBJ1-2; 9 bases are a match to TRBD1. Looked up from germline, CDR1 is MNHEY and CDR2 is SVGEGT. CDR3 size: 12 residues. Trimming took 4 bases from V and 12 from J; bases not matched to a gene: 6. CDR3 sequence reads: CASSFGQGFNTF. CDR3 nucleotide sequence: TGTGCCAGCAGTTTCGGACAGGGGTTTAACACCTTC.

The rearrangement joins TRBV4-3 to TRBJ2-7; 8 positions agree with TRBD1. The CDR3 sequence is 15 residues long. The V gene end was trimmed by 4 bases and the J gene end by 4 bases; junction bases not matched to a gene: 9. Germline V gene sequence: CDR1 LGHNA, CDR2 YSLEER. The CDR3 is CASSPDWTGLYEQYF. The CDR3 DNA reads TGCGCCAGCAGCCCAGATTGGACAGGGTTATACGAGCAGTACTTC.

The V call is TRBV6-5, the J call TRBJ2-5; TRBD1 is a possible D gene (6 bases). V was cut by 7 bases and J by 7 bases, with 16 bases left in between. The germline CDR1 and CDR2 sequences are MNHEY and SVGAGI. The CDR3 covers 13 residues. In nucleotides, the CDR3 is TGTGCCAGCAAGGATGGATTAGGGGGGACCCAGTACTTC. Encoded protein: CASKDGLGGTQYF.

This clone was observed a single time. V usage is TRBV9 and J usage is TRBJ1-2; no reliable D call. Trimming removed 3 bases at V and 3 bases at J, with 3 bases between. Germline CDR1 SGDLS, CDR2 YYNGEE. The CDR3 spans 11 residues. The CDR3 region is CASSAYYGYTF. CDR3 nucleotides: TGTGCCAGCAGCGCCTACTATGGCTACACCTTC.

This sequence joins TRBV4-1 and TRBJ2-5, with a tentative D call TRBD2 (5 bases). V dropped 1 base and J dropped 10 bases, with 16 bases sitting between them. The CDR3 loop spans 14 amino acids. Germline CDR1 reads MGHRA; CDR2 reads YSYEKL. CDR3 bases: TGCGCCAGCAGCCAAGTTCCCGATTTGGAGGACCAGTACTTC. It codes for CASSQVPDLEDQYF.

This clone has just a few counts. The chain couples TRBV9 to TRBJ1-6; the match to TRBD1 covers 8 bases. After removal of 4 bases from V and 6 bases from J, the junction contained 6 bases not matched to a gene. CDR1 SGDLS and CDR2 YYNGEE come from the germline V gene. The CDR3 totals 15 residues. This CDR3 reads CASSIQTGVNSPLHF. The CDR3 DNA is TGTGCCAGCAGCATCCAGACAGGGGTTAATTCACCCCTCCACTTT.

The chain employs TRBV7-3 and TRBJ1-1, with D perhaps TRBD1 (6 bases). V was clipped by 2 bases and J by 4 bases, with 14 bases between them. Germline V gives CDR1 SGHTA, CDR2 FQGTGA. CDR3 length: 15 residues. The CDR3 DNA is TGTGCCAGCAGCTTAGATTCAGGGGATGGCACTGAAGCTTTCTTT. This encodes CASSLDSGDGTEAFF. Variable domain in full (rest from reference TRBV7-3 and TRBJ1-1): GAGVSQTPSNKVTEKGKYVELRCDPISGHTALYWYRQSLGQGPEFLIYFQGTGAADDSGLPNDRFFAVRPEGSVSTLKIQRTERGDSAVYLCASSLDSGDGTEAFFGQGTRLTVV.

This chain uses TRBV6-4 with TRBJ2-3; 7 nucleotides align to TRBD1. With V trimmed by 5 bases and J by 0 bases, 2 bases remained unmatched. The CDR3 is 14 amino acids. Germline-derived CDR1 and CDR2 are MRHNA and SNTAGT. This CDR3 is CASSPTGSTDTQYF. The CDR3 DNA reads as TGTGCCAGCAGTCCGACAGGGAGCACAGATACGCAGTATTTT.

The CDR3 DNA sequence: TGTGCCATCAGCGGGGTCGGCTCCTACGAGCAGTACTTC. Translating gives CAISGVGSYEQYF. The chain has TRBV10-3 and TRBJ2-7, with D tentatively TRBD2 (5 bases). Trimming took off 6 bases at V and 0 bases at J, with 9 bases between the two ends. The CDR3 consists of 13 residues. CDR1 and CDR2 (germline): ENHRY, SYGVKD.

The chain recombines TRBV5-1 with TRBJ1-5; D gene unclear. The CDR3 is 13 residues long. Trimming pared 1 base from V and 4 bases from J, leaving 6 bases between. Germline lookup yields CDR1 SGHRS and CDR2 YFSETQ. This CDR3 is CASSLNENQPQHF. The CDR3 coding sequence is TGCGCCAGCAGCTTGAACGAGAATCAGCCCCAGCATTTT.

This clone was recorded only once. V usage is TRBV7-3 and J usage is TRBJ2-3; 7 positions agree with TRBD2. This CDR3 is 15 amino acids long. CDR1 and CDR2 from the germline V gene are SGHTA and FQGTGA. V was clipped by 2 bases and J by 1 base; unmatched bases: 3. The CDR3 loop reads CASSLLAGGTDTQYF. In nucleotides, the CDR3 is TGTGCCAGCAGCTTACTTGCGGGGGGCACAGATACGCAGTATTTT.

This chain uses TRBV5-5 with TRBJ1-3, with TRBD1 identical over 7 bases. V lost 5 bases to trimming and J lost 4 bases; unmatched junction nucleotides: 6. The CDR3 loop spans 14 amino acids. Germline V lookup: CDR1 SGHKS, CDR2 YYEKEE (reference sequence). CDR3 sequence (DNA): TGTGCCAGCAGAGCGACAGGGAGGGGAAACACCATATATTTT. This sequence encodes CASRATGRGNTIYF.

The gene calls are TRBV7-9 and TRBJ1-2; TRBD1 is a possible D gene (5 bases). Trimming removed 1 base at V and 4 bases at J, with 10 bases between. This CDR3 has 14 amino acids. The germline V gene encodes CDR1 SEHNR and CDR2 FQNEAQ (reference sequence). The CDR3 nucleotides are TGTGCCAGCAGCTTAGGGGGCCTGGTCTATGGCTACACCTTC. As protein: CASSLGGLVYGYTF.

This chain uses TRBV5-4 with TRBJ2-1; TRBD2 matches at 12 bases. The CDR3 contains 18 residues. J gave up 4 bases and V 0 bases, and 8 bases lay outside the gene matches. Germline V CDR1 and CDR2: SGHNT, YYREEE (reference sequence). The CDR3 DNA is TGTGCCAGCAGCTTGGGGCTAGCGGGAGGGTTGGGTTACAATGAGCAGTTCTTC. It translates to CASSLGLAGGLGYNEQFF.

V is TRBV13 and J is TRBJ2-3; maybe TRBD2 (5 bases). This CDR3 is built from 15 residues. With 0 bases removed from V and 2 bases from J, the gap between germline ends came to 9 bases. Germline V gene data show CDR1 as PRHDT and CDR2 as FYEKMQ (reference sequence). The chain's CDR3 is CASSLGGIDTDTQYF. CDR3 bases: TGTGCCAGCAGCTTAGGCGGGATAGACACAGATACGCAGTATTTT. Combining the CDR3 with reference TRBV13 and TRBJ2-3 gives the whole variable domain AAGVIQSPRHLIKEKRETATLKCYPIPRHDTVYWYQQGPGQDPQFLISFYEKMQSDKGSIPDRFSAQQFSDYHSELNMSSLELGDSALYFCASSLGGIDTDTQYFGPGTRLTVL.

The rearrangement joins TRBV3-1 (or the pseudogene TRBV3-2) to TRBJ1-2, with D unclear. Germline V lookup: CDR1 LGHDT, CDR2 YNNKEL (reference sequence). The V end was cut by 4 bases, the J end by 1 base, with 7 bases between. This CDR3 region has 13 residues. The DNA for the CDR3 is TGTGCCAGCAGCCCCGCCAGTAACTATGGCTACACCTTC. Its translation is CASSPASNYGYTF.